The rows below give T cell receptor beta chains drawn from one sample of a study of blood T cell repertoires in COVID-19. This table comes from immunoSEQ multiplex PCR, and its TCRdb copy is limited to in-frame clones, with some not included. There are some 95,000 clones in the sample; around 90% occur only once, and 2.3% lies in the top ten. The source material was peripheral blood. These receptors all come from a human donor with active COVID-19. The donor label of this sample is uncertain. Each CDR3 is given with its conserved first and last residue. D genes are given only for firm matches. Not every row has a clone size; where given, it reads once, few, many or a size class.

d_gene: TRBD1
v_gene: TRBV7-8
j_gene: TRBJ1-6
abundance: .
CDR3nt: TGTGCCAGCAGCTTAGCCCCTCCGACAGGGGGCAGTTCCTATAATTCACCCCTCCACTTT
CDR3aa: CASSLAPPTGGSSYNSPLHF

d_gene: .
v_gene: TRBV19
j_gene: TRBJ1-2
abundance: .
CDR3nt: TGTGCCAGTAACCGGATGAGGGTCGGAACCTATGGCTACACCTTC
CDR3aa: CASNRMRVGTYGYTF

d_gene: .
v_gene: TRBV6-2/TRBV6-3
j_gene: TRBJ2-1
abundance: .
CDR3nt: TGTGCCAGCAGTTATTATTCCAGGGCGCGGAATGAGCAGTTCTTC
CDR3aa: CASSYYSRARNEQFF

d_gene: .
v_gene: TRBV25-1
j_gene: TRBJ2-3
abundance: .
CDR3nt: TGTGCCAGCAGTGAATATAAGGGGGGGGCAGATACGCAGTATTTT
CDR3aa: CASSEYKGGADTQYF

d_gene: TRBD1
v_gene: TRBV27
j_gene: TRBJ2-3
abundance: .
CDR3nt: TGTGCCAGCAGCCCAGGGGGTGCAGATACGCAGTATTTT
CDR3aa: CASSPGGADTQYF

d_gene: TRBD1
v_gene: TRBV5-5
j_gene: TRBJ1-6
abundance: .
CDR3nt: TGTGCCAGCAGCCCGGGACAGGGGATTTCACCCCTCCACTTT
CDR3aa: CASSPGQGISPLHF

d_gene: TRBD2
v_gene: TRBV6-2/TRBV6-3
j_gene: TRBJ2-1
abundance: .
CDR3nt: TGTGCCAGCAGCCTCGGGGAGGGCGGAAATGAGCAGTTCTTC
CDR3aa: CASSLGEGGNEQFF

d_gene: TRBD2
v_gene: TRBV7-9
j_gene: TRBJ2-3
abundance: once
CDR3nt: TGTGCCGGCCGACCGGGGGGGAGAAACACAGATACGCAGTATTTT
CDR3aa: CAGRPGGRNTDTQYF

d_gene: .
v_gene: TRBV19
j_gene: TRBJ1-2
abundance: .
CDR3nt: TGTGCCAGTGTCCATGCAGGGGCACCCTACTATGGCTACACCTTC
CDR3aa: CASVHAGAPYYGYTF

d_gene: .
v_gene: TRBV10-3
j_gene: TRBJ1-1
abundance: .
CDR3nt: TGTGCCATCAGACTTAGAGGAAAACCTGAAGCTTTCTTT
CDR3aa: CAIRLRGKPEAFF

d_gene: .
v_gene: TRBV2
j_gene: TRBJ2-7
abundance: .
CDR3nt: TGTGCCAGCAGTGATTTGGAGCCGCCCAGCTCCTACGAGCAGTACTTC
CDR3aa: CASSDLEPPSSYEQYF

d_gene: TRBD1
v_gene: TRBV7-2
j_gene: TRBJ2-1
abundance: once
CDR3nt: TGTGCCAGCAGCTTGAAGAGAACCGGGACAGGGCTCTACAATGAGCAGTTCTTC
CDR3aa: CASSLKRTGTGLYNEQFF

d_gene: .
v_gene: TRBV7-9
j_gene: TRBJ2-3
abundance: .
CDR3nt: TGTGCCAGCAGGCACGCGCGTTTTCCAGATACGCAGTATTTT
CDR3aa: CASRHARFPDTQYF

d_gene: TRBD2
v_gene: TRBV2
j_gene: TRBJ2-7
abundance: .
CDR3nt: TGTGCCAGCAGCTCTTCTACCGGGGGGGTTAGCGAGCAGTACTTC
CDR3aa: CASSSSTGGVSEQYF

d_gene: TRBD1
v_gene: TRBV5-4
j_gene: TRBJ1-6
abundance: .
CDR3nt: TGTGCCAGCAGCGCCGGGACAGGGACCGACGGATCACCCCTCCACTTT
CDR3aa: CASSAGTGTDGSPLHF

d_gene: .
v_gene: TRBV13
j_gene: TRBJ2-3
abundance: .
CDR3nt: TGTGCCAGCAGCTTAGCTACAGCCGCCGCAGATACGCAGTATTTT
CDR3aa: CASSLATAAADTQYF

d_gene: .
v_gene: TRBV10-3
j_gene: TRBJ2-5
abundance: .
CDR3nt: TGTGCCATCAGTGACTCAGGGGCAGAGACCCAGTACTTC
CDR3aa: CAISDSGAETQYF